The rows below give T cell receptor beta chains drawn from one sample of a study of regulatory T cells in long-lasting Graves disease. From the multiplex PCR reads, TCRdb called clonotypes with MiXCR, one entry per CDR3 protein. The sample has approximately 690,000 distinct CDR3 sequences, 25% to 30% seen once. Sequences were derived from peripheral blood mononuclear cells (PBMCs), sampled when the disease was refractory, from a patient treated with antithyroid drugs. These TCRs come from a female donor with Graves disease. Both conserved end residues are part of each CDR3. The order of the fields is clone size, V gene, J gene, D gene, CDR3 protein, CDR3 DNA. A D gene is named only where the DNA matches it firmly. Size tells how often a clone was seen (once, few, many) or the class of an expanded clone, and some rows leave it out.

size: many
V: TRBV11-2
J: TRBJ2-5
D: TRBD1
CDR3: CASSLTAGGETQYF
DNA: TGTGCCAGCAGCTTGACGGCAGGGGGAGAGACCCAGTACTTC

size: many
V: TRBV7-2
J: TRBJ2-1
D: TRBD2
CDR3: CASSLTSESSYNEQFF
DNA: TGTGCCAGCAGCTTAACTAGCGAGAGCTCCTACAATGAGCAGTTCTTC

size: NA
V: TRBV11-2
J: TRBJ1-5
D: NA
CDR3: CASSWGLGRNQPQHF
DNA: TGTGCCAGCAGCTGGGGGCTAGGGCGTAATCAGCCCCAGCATTTT

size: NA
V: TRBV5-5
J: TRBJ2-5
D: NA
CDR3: CASSASETQYF
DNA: TGTGCCAGCAGCGCCTCAGAGACCCAGTACTTC

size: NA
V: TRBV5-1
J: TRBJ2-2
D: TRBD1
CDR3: CASSVRGTEHTGELFF
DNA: TGCGCCAGCAGCGTCCGAGGGACAGAGCACACCGGGGAGCTGTTTTTT

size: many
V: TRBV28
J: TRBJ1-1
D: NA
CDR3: CASSPERNTEAFF
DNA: TGTGCCAGCAGCCCCGAGCGGAACACTGAAGCTTTCTTT

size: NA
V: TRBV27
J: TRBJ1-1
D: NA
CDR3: CASSLSGHHTEAFF
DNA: TGTGCCAGCAGTTTATCGGGTCACCACACTGAAGCTTTCTTT

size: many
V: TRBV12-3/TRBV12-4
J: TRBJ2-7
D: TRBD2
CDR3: CASSPGTSGTYEQYF
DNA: TGTGCCAGCAGCCCCGGGACTAGCGGTACCTACGAGCAGTACTTC

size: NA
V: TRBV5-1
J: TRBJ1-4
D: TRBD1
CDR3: CASSSPGQQAEKLFF
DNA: TGCGCCAGCAGCTCCCCGGGACAGCAAGCCGAAAAACTGTTTTTT

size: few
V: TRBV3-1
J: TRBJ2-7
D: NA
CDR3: CASSQGSSHEQYF
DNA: TGTGCCAGCAGCCAAGGTTCTAGCCATGAGCAGTACTTC

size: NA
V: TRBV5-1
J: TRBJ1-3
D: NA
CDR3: CASKSGSSGNTIYF
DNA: TGCGCCAGCAAAAGTGGCAGCTCTGGAAACACCATATATTTT

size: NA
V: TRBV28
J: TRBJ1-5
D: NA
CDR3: CASSTRGSNQPQHF
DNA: TGTGCCAGCAGTACTCGGGGGAGCAATCAGCCCCAGCATTTT

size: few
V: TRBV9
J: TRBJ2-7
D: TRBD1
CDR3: CASSGWGDRDIYEQYF
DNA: TGTGCCAGCAGCGGGTGGGGGGACAGGGACATCTACGAGCAGTACTTC

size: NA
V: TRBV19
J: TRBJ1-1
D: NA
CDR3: CASSTTRQGGAFF
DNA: TGTGCCAGTAGTACAACCCGGCAGGGTGGAGCTTTCTTT

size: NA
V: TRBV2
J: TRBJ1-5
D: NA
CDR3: CASSEGGMVPQPQHF
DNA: TGTGCCAGCAGTGAGGGGGGTATGGTTCCTCAGCCCCAGCATTTT

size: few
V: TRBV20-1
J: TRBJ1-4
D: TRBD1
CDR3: CSARGQGRNEKLFF
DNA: TGCAGTGCTAGAGGACAGGGAAGGAATGAAAAACTGTTTTTT

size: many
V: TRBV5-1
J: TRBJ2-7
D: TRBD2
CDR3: CASSFRERGDEQYF
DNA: TGCGCCAGCAGCTTCCGGGAGCGGGGCGACGAGCAGTACTTC

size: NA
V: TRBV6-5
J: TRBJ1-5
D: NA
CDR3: CASSDSGFTGIMHF
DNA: TGTGCCAGCAGTGACTCGGGCTTTACAGGGATCATGCATTTT

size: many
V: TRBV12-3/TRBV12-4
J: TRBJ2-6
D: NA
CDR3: CASSPRVSGANVLTF
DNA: TGTGCCAGCAGCCCACGGGTCTCTGGGGCCAACGTCCTGACTTTC

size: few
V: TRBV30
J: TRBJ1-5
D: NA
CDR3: CAWTTFLGQPQHF
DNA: TGTGCCTGGACCACCTTTTTGGGACAGCCCCAGCATTTT

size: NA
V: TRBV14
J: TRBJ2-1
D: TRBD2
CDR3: CASSRLGGLDEQFF
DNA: TGTGCCAGCAGCCGGCTCGGGGGGTTGGATGAGCAGTTCTTC

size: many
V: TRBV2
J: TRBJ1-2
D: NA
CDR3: CASSGARLYGYTF
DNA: TGTGCCAGCTCTGGGGCAAGGCTGTATGGCTACACCTTC

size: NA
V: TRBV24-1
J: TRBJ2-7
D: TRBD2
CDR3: CATSYSSGTEYEQYF
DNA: TGTGCCACCAGTTATTCTAGCGGGACAGAGTACGAGCAGTACTTC

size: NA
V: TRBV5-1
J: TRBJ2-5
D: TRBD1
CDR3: CASSLSTGGQKETQYF
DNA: TGCGCCAGCAGCTTGTCGACAGGGGGGCAGAAGGAGACCCAGTACTTC

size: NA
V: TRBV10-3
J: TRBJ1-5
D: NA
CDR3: CAISVRVEEPQHF
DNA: TGTGCCATCAGTGTACGGGTGGAGGAGCCCCAGCATTTT

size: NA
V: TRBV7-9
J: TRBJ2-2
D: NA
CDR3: CASSGGGSTGELFF
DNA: TGTGCCAGCAGTGGAGGTGGAAGCACCGGGGAGCTGTTTTTT

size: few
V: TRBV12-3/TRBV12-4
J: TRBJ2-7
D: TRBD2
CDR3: CASTRDLRGYEQYF
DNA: TGTGCCAGCACCAGGGACCTGCGGGGGTACGAGCAGTACTTC

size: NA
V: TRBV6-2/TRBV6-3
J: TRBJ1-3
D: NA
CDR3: CASSLDSLANTIYF
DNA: TGTGCCAGCAGTCTGGACAGCCTGGCTAACACCATATATTTT

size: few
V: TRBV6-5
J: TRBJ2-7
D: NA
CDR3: CASSYSSEGGYEQYF
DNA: TGTGCCAGCAGTTACTCCAGCGAGGGGGGCTACGAGCAGTACTTC

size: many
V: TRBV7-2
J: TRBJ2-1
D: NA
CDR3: CASSLQAGANEQFF
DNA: TGTGCCAGCAGCTTACAGGCTGGGGCCAATGAGCAGTTCTTC

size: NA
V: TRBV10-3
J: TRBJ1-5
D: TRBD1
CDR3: CAISEDRETPQHF
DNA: TGTGCCATCAGTGAGGACAGGGAGACGCCCCAGCATTTT

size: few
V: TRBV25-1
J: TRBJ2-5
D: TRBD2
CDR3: CASSAPVGGLAVQETQYF
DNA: TGTGCCAGCAGTGCTCCCGTGGGGGGACTAGCGGTACAAGAGACCCAGTACTTC

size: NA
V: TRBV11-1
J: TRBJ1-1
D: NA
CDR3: CASSPPLFLWANTEALF
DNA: TGTGCCAGCAGCCCTCCGCTGTTTCTGTGGGCGAACACTGAAGCTCTCTTT

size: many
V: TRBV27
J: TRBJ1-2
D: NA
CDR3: CASSLDGHYGYTF
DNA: TGTGCCAGCAGTTTGGACGGCCACTATGGCTACACCTTC

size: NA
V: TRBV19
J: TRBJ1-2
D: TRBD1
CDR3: CASTQGQHYGYTF
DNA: TGTGCCAGTACCCAGGGACAGCATTATGGCTACACCTTC

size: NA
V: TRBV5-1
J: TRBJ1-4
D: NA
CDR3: CASSRGTNEELFF
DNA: TGCGCCAGCAGCCGGGGGACTAATGAAGAACTGTTTTTT

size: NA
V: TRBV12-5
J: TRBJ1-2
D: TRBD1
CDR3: CASGNTGGQYYGYTF
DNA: TGTGCTAGTGGAAACACAGGGGGCCAATACTATGGCTACACCTTC

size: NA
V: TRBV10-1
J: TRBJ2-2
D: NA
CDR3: CASRAQRGIAGELFF
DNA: TGCGCCAGCAGAGCACAGAGGGGAATTGCCGGGGAGCTGTTTTTT

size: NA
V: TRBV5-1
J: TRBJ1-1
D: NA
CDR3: CASSLEAGRDEAFF
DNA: TGCGCCAGCAGCTTGGAGGCGGGGCGGGATGAAGCTTTCTTT

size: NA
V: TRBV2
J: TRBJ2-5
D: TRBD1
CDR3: CASTGTGFKTQYF
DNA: TGTGCCTCCACGGGGACAGGGTTTAAGACCCAGTACTTC

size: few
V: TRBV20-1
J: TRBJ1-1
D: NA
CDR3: CSARDWGQAEAFF
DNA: TGCAGTGCTAGGGACTGGGGGCAGGCTGAAGCTTTCTTT

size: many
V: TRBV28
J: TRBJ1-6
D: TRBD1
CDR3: CASSSLQGASYNSPLHF
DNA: TGTGCCAGCAGCTCCCTTCAGGGGGCGTCCTATAATTCACCCCTCCACTTT